This T cell receptor (beta chain) derives from a study of blood T cell repertoires in COVID-19. This clone occurred a few times. V gave up 6 bases and J gave up 2 bases; unmatched junction bases: 3. CDR1 is LNHDA and CDR2 is SQIVND in the germline V gene (reference sequence). This CDR3 spans 13 amino acids. Data came from immunoSEQ multiplex PCR; TCRdb stores just in-frame clones and leaves some out. In the table there are approximately 140,000 clones, roughly 80% of which are singletons. Sequenced material: peripheral blood. V and J are TRBV19 and TRBJ1-1, with 7 bases aligning to TRBD1. This clonotype was obtained from a man aged 70 or older with acute or convalescent COVID-19. This CDR3 reads CASSGTANTEAFF. CDR3 nucleotide sequence: TGTGCCAGTAGCGGGACAGCCAACACTGAAGCTTTCTTT.